This T cell receptor beta chain was documented in a study of blood T cells in healthy people across ages. Overall study results and limits: Donor CMV infection status was unknown, possibly confounding age-related changes in expanded clonotypes. Greater diversity and more naive CD4+ cells were seen in long-lived donors than in aged donors.

Together with a sample-barcoded 5' primer, a J-beta primer mix was included in a second PCR lasting roughly 6 to 12 cycles. Each cDNA molecule was tagged by a template-switch adaptor with 12 random nucleotides. TCRdb processed the 5' RACE reads anew with MiXCR; each CDR3 protein has one entry. The table includes approximately 940,000 distinct CDR3 sequences, about 48% detected once. Per-sample yields of isolated PBMCs were at least 6 million. Regarding this clonotype: Its antigen is still unknown.

Unmatched junction bases numbered 7, after V lost 6 bases and J lost 2 bases. This CDR3 spans 16 amino acids. Germline CDR1 reads SGHTA; CDR2 reads FQGNSA. This chain joins TRBV7-2 and TRBJ1-5; TRBD1 matches at 10 bases. The receptor was derived from a man aged 25 to 40 in good health. Sequencing was performed on blood. This CDR3 is CASSRWTGGGNQPQHF. The CDR3 DNA reads as TGTGCCAGCAGTCGATGGACAGGGGGAGGCAATCAGCCCCAGCATTTT.